The T cell receptor beta chain described here comes from a study of cytomegalovirus exposure and HLA in healthy donors. The study, taken as a whole, reports: Serostatus for CMV was the only available immune exposure information. Analyzed later, most CMV-associated TCR beta chains appeared HLA-restricted. Three CMV-associated chains proved CMV antigen-specific in vitro.

Concerning this clone: The antigen is undetermined.

PCR employed 60 Vbeta and 13 Jbeta primers. Repertoires were generated with immunoSEQ multiplex PCR, while TCRdb's copy carries only in-frame clones and drops some. The sample has approximately 110,000 clones. The receptor comes from a man between 25 and 39 years old in good health and CMV-seronegative. Sequencing used PBMCs.

The CDR3 sequence is CASMKGAYNEQFF. Written as DNA, the CDR3 is TGTGCCAGCATGAAAGGGGCCTACAATGAGCAGTTCTTC. This rearrangement joins TRBV2 to TRBJ2-1; TRBD1 is a possible D gene (5 bases). Germline CDR1 is SNHLY and CDR2 is FYNNEI. Trimming stripped 7 bases from V and 2 bases from J, with 9 bases between. The CDR3 totals 13 residues.